Presented here are 4 T cell receptor beta chains from one specimen sequenced in a study of cytomegalovirus exposure and HLA in healthy donors. Use of 60 Vbeta and 13 Jbeta primers characterized the PCR. The assay was immunoSEQ multiplex PCR, and TCRdb's table has in-frame clones only and misses some. The sample holds roughly 200,000 clones; less than 80% are singletons and the top ten take approximately 4%. What was sequenced was PBMCs. All receptors come from a woman in her 30s in good health and CMV-seropositive.

The count of this clone is one. V usage is TRBV6-5 and J usage is TRBJ1-2; tentatively, D is TRBD1 (6 bases). Trimming removed 0 bases from V and 8 bases from J, with 10 bases in between. CDR1 and CDR2 (germline): MNHEY, SVGAGI. This CDR3 contains 13 residues. CDR3 in DNA: TGTGCCAGCAGTTACTCGAATCAGGGGGGCTACACCTTC. Translated: CASSYSNQGGYTF.

V is TRBV10-3 and J is TRBJ2-1, with 11 positions matching TRBD2. The germline V gene encodes CDR1 ENHRY and CDR2 SYGVKD. The trim removed 6 bases at V and 4 bases at J, leaving 14 bases unmatched. The CDR3 has 18 amino acids. The CDR3 coding sequence is TGTGCCATCAGCCGTGGGCTAGCGGGAGGAAGAGATTACAATGAGCAGTTCTTC. Its translation is CAISRGLAGGRDYNEQFF.

The V and J genes are TRBV15 and TRBJ2-7; tentative D call: TRBD2 (5 bases). The CDR3 length is 13 residues. The germline gives CDR1 LNHNV, CDR2 YYDKDF (reference sequence). V was pared by 3 bases and J by 12 bases, with 18 bases between. The CDR3 sequence is CATSSRERQRRYF. For the CDR3, the DNA is TGTGCCACCAGCAGCCGGGAAAGACAACGTCGGTACTTC.

The V gene is TRBV5-8, the J gene TRBJ2-7; D possibly corresponds to TRBD1 (6 bases). CDR3 size: 14 residues. Germline V CDR1 and CDR2: SGHTS, YDEGEE. Trimming took off 4 bases at V and 5 bases at J, with 16 bases between the two ends. The CDR3 spells CASSADRSSHEQYF. The DNA for the CDR3 is TGTGCCAGCAGCGCTGACAGGTCCTCACACGAGCAGTACTTC.